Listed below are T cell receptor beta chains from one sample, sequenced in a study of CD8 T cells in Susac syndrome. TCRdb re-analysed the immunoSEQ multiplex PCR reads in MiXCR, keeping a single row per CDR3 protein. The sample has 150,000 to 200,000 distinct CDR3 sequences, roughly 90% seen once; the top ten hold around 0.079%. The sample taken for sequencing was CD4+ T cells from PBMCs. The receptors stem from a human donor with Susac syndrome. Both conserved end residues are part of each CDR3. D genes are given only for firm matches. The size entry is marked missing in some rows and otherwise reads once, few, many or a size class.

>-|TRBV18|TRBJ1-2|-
TGTGCCAGCTCACCAATCGGAACACCAAACTATGGCTACACCTTC
CASSPIGTPNYGYTF
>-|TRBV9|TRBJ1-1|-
TGTGCCAGCAGCGTAGGAGGTGAAACAGAAGCTTTCTTT
CASSVGGETEAFF
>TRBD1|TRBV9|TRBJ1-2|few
TGTGCCAGCAGCGTAGCGAGTGACAGGGGTCATGGCTACACCTTC
CASSVASDRGHGYTF
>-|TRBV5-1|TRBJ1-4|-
TGCGCCAGCAGCTTGATCGGGGGGCAAGGAGAAAAACTGTTTTTT
CASSLIGGQGEKLFF
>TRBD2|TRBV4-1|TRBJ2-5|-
TGCGCCAGCAGCCAAGTTGGGACTAGGAGGGAGACCCAGTACTTC
CASSQVGTRRETQYF
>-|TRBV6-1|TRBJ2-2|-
TGTGCCAGCAGTGTGAGGGGGGGTGGAACCGGGGAGCTGTTTTTT
CASSVRGGGTGELFF
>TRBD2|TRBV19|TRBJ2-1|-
TGTGCCAGTAGTATAGGGGGGGGCTCCTACAATGAGCAGTTCTTC
CASSIGGGSYNEQFF
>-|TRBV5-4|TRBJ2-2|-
TGTGCCAGCAGCTTCGACTACCGCAACACCGGGGAGCTGTTTTTT
CASSFDYRNTGELFF
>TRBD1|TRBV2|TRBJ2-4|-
TGTGCCAGCGGGGTGGGACAGAGCCTAAACATTCAGTACTTC
CASGVGQSLNIQYF
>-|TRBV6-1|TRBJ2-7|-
TGTGCCAGCAGTTCAAACAGGCTTAACTACGAGCAGTACTTC
CASSSNRLNYEQYF
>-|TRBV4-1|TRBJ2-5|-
TGCGCCAGCAGCCCAATCGGGGTGGGAGAGACCCAGTACTTC
CASSPIGVGETQYF
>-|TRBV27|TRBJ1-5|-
TGTGCCAGCAGTTCAAGTGGAATGGGCAATCAGCCCCAGCATTTT
CASSSSGMGNQPQHF
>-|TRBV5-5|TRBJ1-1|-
TGTGCCAGCAGGCTGAGGGCAGGCCACCTCTTCAACACTGAAGCTTTCTTT
CASRLRAGHLFNTEAFF
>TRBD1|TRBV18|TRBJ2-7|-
TGTGCCAGCTCACACACAGGGGGCGAATACGAGCAGTACTTC
CASSHTGGEYEQYF
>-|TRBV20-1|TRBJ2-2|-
TGCAGTGCTAGTCTGGGGAACACCGGGGAGCTGTTTTTT
CSASLGNTGELFF
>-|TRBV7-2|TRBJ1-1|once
TGTGCCAGCAGCTTAGGCGGAGTAGGCACTGAAGCTTTCTTT
CASSLGGVGTEAFF
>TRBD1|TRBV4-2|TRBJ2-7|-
TGTGCCAGCAGCCAAGATCGGGGGATAGGGGACAGGGGGTACGAGCAGTACTTC
CASSQDRGIGDRGYEQYF
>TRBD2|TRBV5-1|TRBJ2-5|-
TGCGCCAGCAGCTTGGCTTCCGGGACTAGCGGGGAGACCCAGTACTTC
CASSLASGTSGETQYF
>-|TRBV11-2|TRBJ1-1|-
TGTGCCAGCAGCTTTAGGACGGGCGCCTTTGTAAACACTGAAGCTTTCTTT
CASSFRTGAFVNTEAFF
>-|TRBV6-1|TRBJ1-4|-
TGTGCCAGCACCCCCGAGGTTGCAACTAATGAAAAACTGTTTTTT
CASTPEVATNEKLFF
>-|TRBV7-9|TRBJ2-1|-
TGTGCCAGCAGCTTAGCCCTTACATTCGGGGGGCCTTCCTACAATGAGCAGTTCTTC
CASSLALTFGGPSYNEQFF
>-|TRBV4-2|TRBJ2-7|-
TGTGCCAGCAGCCAAGAAGGGAATCTGCCGGGCGGGGAGCAGTACTTC
CASSQEGNLPGGEQYF
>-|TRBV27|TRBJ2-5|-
TGTGCCAGCAGGGCGGACCGAACAGAGCAAGAGACCCAGTACTTC
CASRADRTEQETQYF
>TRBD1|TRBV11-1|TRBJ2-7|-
TGTGCCAGCAGCTCGGACAGGGGGCGATCCTACGAGCAGTACTTC
CASSSDRGRSYEQYF
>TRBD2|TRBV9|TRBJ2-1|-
TGTGCCAGCAGCTTAAGAACTAGCGGTCAAGAGCAGTTCTTC
CASSLRTSGQEQFF
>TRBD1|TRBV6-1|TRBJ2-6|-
TGTGCCAGCAGTGAGCTAACAGGGGGCATATCTGGGGCCAACGTCCTGACTTTC
CASSELTGGISGANVLTF
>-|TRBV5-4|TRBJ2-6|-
TGTGCCAGCAGCTGGGGGCATCGGGTGACTGGGGCCAACGTCCTGACTTTC
CASSWGHRVTGANVLTF
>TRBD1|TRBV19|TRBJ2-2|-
TGTGCCAGTAGATATCGGGACAGGGGGGACACCGGGGAGCTGTTTTTT
CASRYRDRGDTGELFF
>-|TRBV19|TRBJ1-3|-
TGTGCCAGTAGTATGCGGCGGACCTCTGGAAACACCATATATTTT
CASSMRRTSGNTIYF
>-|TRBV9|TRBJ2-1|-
TGTGCCAGTCGCGGGACACCCACGCGAGGTGAGCAGTTCTTC
CASRGTPTRGEQFF
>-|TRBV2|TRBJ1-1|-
TGTGCCAGCAGTGATCTACAGGAAACTGAAGCTTTCTTT
CASSDLQETEAFF
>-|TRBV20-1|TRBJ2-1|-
TGCAGTGCTAGAGATGAGTATTCTCTGTTCTTC
CSARDEYSLFF
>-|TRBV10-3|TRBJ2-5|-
TGTGCCATCAGTGTCGGACAGAAAGAGACCCAGTACTTC
CAISVGQKETQYF
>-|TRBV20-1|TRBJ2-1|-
TGCAGTGCTAGAACCCGCCTTTTAAGCGGAGTCTACAATGAGCAGTTCTTC
CSARTRLLSGVYNEQFF
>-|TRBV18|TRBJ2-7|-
TGTGCCAGCTCACCACCCGATCTGCCCTCCTACGAGCAGTACTTC
CASSPPDLPSYEQYF
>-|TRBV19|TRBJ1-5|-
TGTGCCAGTAGTCTCGACAGCTTCCAGCCCCAGCATTTT
CASSLDSFQPQHF
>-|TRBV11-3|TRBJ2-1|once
TGTGCCAGCAGCCCCACGGGGCTAGCCAATGAGCAGTTCTTC
CASSPTGLANEQFF
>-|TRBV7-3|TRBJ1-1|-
TGTGCCAGCAGCACTTCCGGGTCAAGCGGCACTGAAGCTTTCTTT
CASSTSGSSGTEAFF
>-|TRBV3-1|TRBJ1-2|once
TGTGCCAGCAGCCAGACAGAGTCCTATGGCTACACCTTC
CASSQTESYGYTF
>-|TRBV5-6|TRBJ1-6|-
TGTGCCAGCAGCTTATTATTTGGGGACTCTAATTCACCCCTCCACTTT
CASSLLFGDSNSPLHF
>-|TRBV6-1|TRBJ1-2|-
TGTGCCAGCAGTACCTACTTCTATGGCTACACCTTC
CASSTYFYGYTF
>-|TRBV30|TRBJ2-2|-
TGTGCCTGGAGTCGGCAGGGTGCCGGGGAGCTGTTTTTT
CAWSRQGAGELFF
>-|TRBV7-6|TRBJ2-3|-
TGTGCCAGCAGCCCCCAAGGGGTCGGGGCAGATACGCAGTATTTT
CASSPQGVGADTQYF
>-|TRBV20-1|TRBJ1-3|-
TGCAGTGGTAAACAGACTGGAAACACCATATATTTT
CSGKQTGNTIYF
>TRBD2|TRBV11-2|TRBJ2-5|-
TGTGCCAGCAGCTATAGCGGGTTCCAAGAGACCCAGTACTTC
CASSYSGFQETQYF
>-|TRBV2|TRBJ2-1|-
TGTGCCAGCACAGGGGCGAGCTCCTACAATGAGCAGTTCTTC
CASTGASSYNEQFF
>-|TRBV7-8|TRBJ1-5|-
TGTGCCAGCAGCTTAAGTCCGGGGGACCAGCCCCAGCATTTT
CASSLSPGDQPQHF
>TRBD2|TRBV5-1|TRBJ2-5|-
TGCGCCAGCAGTACAGGAGGACTAGCGGGGAAAGAGACCCAGTACTTC
CASSTGGLAGKETQYF
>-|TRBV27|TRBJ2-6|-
TGTGCCAGCAGTCCACCAAGACGACAGAGCTCTGGGGCCAACGTCCTGACTTTC
CASSPPRRQSSGANVLTF
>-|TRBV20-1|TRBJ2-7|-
TGCAGTGCTAGAGATCGGGTAGCGGCGGGTCCGTACGAGCAGTACTTC
CSARDRVAAGPYEQYF
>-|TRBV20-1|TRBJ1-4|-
TGCAGTGCTAGAGCGTATAATGAAAAACTGTTTTTT
CSARAYNEKLFF
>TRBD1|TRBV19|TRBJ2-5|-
TGTGCCAGTAGTCTCGAGACAGGGCTTCTAGAGACCCAGTACTTC
CASSLETGLLETQYF
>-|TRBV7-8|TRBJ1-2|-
TGTGCCAGCGCTCATGAGGACGGGGGCTACACCTTC
CASAHEDGGYTF
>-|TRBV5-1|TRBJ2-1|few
TGCGCCAGCAGCCAAAGAAACTCGTACAATGAGCAGTTCTTC
CASSQRNSYNEQFF
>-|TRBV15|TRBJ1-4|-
TGTGCCACCAGCCCGAGGTCAACTAATGAAAAACTGTTTTTT
CATSPRSTNEKLFF
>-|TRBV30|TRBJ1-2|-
TGTGCCTGGACCTCAGGGGACCACTATGGCTACACCTTC
CAWTSGDHYGYTF
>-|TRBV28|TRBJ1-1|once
TGTGCCAGCAGTCCGGGAGGGTCGATGAACACTGAAGCTTTCTTT
CASSPGGSMNTEAFF
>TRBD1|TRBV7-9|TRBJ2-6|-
TGTGCCAGCAGCTTGGACAGGGAACACTTCTCTGGGGCCAACGTCCTGACTTTC
CASSLDREHFSGANVLTF
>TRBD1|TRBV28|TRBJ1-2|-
TGTGCCAGCAGGCCGGGACAGGGTTCCTATGGCTACACCTTC
CASRPGQGSYGYTF